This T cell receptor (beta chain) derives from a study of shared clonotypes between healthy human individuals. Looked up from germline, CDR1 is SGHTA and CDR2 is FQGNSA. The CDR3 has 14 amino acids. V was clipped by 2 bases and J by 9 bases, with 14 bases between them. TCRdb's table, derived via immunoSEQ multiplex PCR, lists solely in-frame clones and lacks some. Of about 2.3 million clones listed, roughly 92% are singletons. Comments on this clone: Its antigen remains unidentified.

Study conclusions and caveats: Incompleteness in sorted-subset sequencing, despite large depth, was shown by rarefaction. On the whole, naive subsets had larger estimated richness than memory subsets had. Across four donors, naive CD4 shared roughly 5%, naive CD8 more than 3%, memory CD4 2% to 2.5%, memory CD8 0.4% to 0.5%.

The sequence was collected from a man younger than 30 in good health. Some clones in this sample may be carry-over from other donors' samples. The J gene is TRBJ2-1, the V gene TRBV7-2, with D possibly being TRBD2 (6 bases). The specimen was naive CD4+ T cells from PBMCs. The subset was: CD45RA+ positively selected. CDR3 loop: CASSLLGGVVEQFF. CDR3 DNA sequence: TGTGCCAGCAGCTTATTAGGAGGGGTGGTTGAGCAGTTCTTC.